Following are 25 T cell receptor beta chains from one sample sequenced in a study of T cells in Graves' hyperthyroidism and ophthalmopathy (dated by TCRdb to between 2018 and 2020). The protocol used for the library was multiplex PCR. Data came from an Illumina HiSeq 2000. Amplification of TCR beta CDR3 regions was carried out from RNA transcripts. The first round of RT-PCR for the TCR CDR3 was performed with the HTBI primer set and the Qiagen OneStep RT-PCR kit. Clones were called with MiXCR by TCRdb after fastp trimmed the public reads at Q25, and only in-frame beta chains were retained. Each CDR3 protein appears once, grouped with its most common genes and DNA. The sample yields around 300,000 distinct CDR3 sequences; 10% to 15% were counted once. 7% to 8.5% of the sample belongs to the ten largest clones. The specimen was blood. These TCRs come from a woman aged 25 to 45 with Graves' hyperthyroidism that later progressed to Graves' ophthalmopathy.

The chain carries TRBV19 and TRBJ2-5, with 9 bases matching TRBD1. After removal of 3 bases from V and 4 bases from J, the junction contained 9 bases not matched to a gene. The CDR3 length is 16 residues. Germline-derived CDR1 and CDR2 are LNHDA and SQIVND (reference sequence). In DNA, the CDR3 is TGTGCCAGTAGTATGGGACAGGGCGACCTTAGAGAGACCCAGTACTTC. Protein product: CASSMGQGDLRETQYF. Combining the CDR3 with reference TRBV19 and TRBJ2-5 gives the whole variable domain DGGITQSPKYLFRKEGQNVTLSCEQNLNHDAMYWYRQDPGQGLRLIYYSQIVNDFQKGDIAEGYSVSREKKESFPLTVTSAQKNPTAFYLCASSMGQGDLRETQYFGPGTRLLVL.

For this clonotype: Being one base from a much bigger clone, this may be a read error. The CDR3 sequence: CASSMGTGGYTF. CDR3 DNA sequence: TGTGCCAGCAGCATGGGGACCGGGGGCTACACCTTC. The chain links TRBV7-9 to TRBJ1-2, with D possibly TRBD1 on 5 matching bases. CDR3 size: 12 residues. Germline V gene sequence: CDR1 SEHNR, CDR2 FQNEAQ (reference sequence). The V and J ends lost 5 bases and 8 bases respectively, with 12 bases between them.

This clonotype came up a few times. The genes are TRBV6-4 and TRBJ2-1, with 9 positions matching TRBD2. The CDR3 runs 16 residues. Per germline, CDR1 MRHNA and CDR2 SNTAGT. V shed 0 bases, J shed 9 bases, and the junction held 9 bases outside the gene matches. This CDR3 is CASSDSAGLAAPEQFF. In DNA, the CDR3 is TGTGCCAGCAGTGACTCAGCGGGACTAGCCGCTCCTGAGCAGTTCTTC.

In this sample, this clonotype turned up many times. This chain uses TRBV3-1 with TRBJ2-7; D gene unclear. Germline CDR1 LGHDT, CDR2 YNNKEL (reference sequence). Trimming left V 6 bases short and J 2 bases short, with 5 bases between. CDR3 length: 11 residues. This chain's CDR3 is CASSNTYEQYF. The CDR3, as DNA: TGTGCCAGCAGTAATACCTACGAGCAGTACTTC.

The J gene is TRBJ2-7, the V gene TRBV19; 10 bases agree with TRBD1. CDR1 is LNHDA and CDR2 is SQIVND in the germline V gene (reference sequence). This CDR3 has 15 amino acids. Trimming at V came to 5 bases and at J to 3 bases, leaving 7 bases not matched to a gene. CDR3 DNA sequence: TGTGCCAGTAGTTCGGAGACAGGGGGCATCTACGAGCAGTACTTC. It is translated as CASSSETGGIYEQYF.

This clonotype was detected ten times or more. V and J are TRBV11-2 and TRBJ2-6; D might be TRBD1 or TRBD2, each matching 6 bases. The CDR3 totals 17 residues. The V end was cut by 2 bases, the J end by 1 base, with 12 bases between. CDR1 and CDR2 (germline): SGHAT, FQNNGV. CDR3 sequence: CASSLLGGNSGANVLTF. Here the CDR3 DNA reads TGTGCCAGCAGCTTACTAGGGGGGAATTCTGGGGCCAACGTCCTGACTTTC.

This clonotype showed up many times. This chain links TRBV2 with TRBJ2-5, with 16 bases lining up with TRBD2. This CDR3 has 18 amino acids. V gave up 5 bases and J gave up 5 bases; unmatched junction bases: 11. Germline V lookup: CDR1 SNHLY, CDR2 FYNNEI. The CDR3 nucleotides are TGTGCCAGCAGTCCCGGGACTAGCGGGAGGGCCTATGTGGAGACCCAGTACTTC. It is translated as CASSPGTSGRAYVETQYF.

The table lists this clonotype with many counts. CDR3 region: CASSQDLAGALYGYTF. In DNA, the CDR3 is TGCGCCAGCAGCCAAGATTTGGCAGGGGCGCTCTATGGCTACACCTTC. The rearrangement joins TRBV4-3 to TRBJ1-2, with D perhaps matching TRBD1 (6 bases). The ends were cut back, 0 bases at V and 4 bases at J, with 15 bases in the middle. The CDR3 consists of 16 residues. Germline CDR1 LGHNA, CDR2 YSLEER.

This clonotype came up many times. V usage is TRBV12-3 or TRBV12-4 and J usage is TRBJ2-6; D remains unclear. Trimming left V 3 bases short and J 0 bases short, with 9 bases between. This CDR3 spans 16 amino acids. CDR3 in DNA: TGTGCCAGCAGTTTGGTCGGAATCTCTGGGGCCAACGTCCTGACTTTC. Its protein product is CASSLVGISGANVLTF.

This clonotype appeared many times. CDR3 coding DNA: TGTGCCAGCAGCTCCGGACGGAACACCGGGGAGCTGTTTTTT. This translates into CASSSGRNTGELFF. The genes are TRBV7-6 and TRBJ2-2; D is unresolved. V was shortened by 4 bases and J by 1 base, with 7 bases between the two germline ends. The CDR3 runs to 14 residues. CDR1 and CDR2 (germline): SGHVS, FNYEAQ.

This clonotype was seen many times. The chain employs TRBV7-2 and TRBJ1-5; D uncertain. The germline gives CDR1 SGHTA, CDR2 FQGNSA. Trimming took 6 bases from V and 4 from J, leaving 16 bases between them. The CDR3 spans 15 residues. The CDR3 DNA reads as TGTGCCAGCAGTGTTGGTGGTAAAGGGAATCAGCCCCAGCATTTT. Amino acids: CASSVGGKGNQPQHF.

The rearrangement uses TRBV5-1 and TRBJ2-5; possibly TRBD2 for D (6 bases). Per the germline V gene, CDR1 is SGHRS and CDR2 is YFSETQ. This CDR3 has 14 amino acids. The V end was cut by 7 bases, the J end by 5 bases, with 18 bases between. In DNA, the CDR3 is TGCGCCAGCCACGCGGGATCCCGCGGGGAGACCCAGTACTTC. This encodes CASHAGSRGETQYF. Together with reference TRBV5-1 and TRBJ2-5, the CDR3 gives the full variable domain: KAGVTQTPRYLIKTRGQQVTLSCSPISGHRSVSWYQQTPGQGLQFLFEYFSETQRNKGNFPGRFSGRQFSNSRSEMNVSTLELGDSALYLCASHAGSRGETQYFGPGTRLLVL.

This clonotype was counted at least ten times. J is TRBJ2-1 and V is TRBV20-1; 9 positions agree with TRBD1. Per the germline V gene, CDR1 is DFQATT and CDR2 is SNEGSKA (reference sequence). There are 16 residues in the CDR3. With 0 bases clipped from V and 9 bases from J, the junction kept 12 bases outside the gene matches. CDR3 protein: CSAREEIGQGSGEQFF. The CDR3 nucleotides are TGCAGTGCTAGAGAAGAAATTGGACAGGGGAGCGGTGAGCAGTTCTTC.

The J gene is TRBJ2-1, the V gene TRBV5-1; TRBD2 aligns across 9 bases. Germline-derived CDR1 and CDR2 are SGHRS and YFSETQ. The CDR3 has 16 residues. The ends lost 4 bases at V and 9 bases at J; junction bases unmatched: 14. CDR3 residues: CASSPEASGNGGEQFF. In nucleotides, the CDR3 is TGCGCCAGCAGCCCAGAGGCTAGCGGGAATGGTGGTGAGCAGTTCTTC.

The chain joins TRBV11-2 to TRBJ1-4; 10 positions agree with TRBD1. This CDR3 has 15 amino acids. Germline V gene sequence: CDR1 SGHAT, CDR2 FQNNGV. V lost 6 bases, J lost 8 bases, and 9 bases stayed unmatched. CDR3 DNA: TGTGCCAGCAGTACCGGGACAGGGGTAGGGGAAAAACTGTTTTTT. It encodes CASSTGTGVGEKLFF.

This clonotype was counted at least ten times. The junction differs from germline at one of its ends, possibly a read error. The CDR3 DNA sequence: TGTGCTAGCAGCTTGTCGACTAGCGGGCCGGAGCAGTTCTTC. The encoded protein is CASSLSTSGPEQFF. The J gene is TRBJ2-1, the V gene TRBV7-7; 10 bases match TRBD2. The CDR3 extends over 14 amino acids. Germline V gives CDR1 SSHAT, CDR2 FNYEAQ (reference sequence).

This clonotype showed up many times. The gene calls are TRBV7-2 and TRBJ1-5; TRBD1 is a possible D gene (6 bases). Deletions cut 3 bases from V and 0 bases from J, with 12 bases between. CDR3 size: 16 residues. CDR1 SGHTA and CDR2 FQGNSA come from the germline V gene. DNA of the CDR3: TGTGCCAGCAGCTTTTTCGGGACACATAGCAATCAGCCCCAGCATTTT. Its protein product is CASSFFGTHSNQPQHF.

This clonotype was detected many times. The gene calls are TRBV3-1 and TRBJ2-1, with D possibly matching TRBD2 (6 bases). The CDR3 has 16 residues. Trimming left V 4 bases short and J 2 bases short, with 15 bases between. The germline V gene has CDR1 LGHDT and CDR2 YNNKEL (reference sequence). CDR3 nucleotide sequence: TGTGCCAGCAGCCCTTGGAGTAGCGGACCCTACAATGAGCAGTTCTTC. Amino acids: CASSPWSSGPYNEQFF.

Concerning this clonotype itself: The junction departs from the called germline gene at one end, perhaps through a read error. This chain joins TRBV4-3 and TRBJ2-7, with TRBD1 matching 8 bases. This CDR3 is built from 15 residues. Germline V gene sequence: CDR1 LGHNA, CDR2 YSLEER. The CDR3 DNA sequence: TGCGCCAGCAGCCAAGCCGGGACAGGAGCCTACGAGCAGTGCTTC. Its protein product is CASSQAGTGAYEQCF.

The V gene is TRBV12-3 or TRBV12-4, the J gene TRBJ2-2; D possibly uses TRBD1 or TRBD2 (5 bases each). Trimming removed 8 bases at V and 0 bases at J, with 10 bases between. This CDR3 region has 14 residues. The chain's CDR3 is CASDGGANTGELFF. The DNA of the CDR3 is TGTGCCAGCGATGGGGGAGCGAACACCGGGGAGCTGTTTTTT.

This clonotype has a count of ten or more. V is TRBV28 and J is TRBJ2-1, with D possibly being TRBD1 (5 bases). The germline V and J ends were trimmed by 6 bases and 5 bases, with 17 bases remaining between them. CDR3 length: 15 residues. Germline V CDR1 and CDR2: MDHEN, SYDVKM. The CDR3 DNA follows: TGTGCCAGCAGCCCCACCGGATGGACAAACAATGAGCAGTTCTTC. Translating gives CASSPTGWTNNEQFF. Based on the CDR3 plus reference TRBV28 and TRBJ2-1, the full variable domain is DVKVTQSSRYLVKRTGEKVFLECVQDMDHENMFWYRQDPGLGLRLIYFSYDVKMKEKGDIPEGYSVSREKKERFSLILESASTNQTSMYLCASSPTGWTNNEQFFGPGTRLTVL.

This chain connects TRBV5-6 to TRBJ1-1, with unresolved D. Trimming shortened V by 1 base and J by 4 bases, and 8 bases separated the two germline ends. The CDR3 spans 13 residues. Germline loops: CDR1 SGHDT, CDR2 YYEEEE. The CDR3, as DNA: TGTGCCAGCAGCTTGCAGGAAATCACTGAAGCTTTCTTT. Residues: CASSLQEITEAFF.

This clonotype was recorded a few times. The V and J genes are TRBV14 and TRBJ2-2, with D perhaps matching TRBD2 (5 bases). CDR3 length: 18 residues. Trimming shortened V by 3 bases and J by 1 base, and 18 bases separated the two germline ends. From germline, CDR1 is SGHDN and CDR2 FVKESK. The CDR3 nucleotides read TGTGCCAGCAGCCAGTTTCTCATCGGCGGGCGGAACACCGGGGAGCTGTTTTTT. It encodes CASSQFLIGGRNTGELFF.

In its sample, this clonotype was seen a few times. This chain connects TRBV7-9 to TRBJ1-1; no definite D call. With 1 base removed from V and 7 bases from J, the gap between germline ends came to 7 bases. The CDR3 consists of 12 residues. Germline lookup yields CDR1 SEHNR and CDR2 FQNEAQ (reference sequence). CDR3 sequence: CASSLESHEAFF. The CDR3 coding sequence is TGTGCCAGCAGCTTAGAAAGCCATGAAGCTTTCTTT.

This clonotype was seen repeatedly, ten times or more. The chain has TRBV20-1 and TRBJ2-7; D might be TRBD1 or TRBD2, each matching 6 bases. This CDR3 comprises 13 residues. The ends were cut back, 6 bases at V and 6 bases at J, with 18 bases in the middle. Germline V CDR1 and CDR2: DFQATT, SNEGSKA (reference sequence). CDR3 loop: CSARGGTWAEQYF. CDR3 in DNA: TGCAGTGCGAGGGGCGGGACATGGGCCGAGCAGTACTTC.